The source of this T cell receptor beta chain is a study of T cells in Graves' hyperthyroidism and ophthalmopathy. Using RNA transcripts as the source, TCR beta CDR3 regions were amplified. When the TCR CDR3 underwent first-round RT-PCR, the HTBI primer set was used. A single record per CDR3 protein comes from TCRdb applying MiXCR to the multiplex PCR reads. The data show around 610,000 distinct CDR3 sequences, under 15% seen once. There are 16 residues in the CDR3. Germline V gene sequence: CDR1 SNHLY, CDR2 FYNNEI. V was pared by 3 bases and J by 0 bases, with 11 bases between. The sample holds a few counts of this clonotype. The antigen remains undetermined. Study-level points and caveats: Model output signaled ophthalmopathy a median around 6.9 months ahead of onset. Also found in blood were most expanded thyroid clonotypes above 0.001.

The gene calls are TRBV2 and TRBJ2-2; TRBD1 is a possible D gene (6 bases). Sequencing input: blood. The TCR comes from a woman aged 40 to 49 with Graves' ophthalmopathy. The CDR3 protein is CASSDEGDSNTGELFF. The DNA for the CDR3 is TGTGCCAGCAGTGATGAGGGGGATTCGAACACCGGGGAGCTGTTTTTT.